The entry below gives a single TCR beta chain sequence along with its context. This clonotype was counted only a few times. Its binding antigen is unknown. No clone much larger than this one lies a single base away; base qualities are absent. This entry comes from a study of T cells in Graves' hyperthyroidism and ophthalmopathy (dated by TCRdb to the late 2010s). About the study as a whole: Peripheral blood samples were taken at the time of initial diagnosis, prior to any treatment. TCR V-J signatures able to tell the groups apart were searched for in a discovery cohort of 100 patients, of whom roughly 42 had Graves' ophthalmopathy and around 56 had stable Graves' hyperthyroidism. Whether ophthalmopathy could be predicted prospectively was tested in an independent validation cohort made up of some 20 hyperthyroidism patients plus 17 patients who later progressed to ophthalmopathy. The 100 discovery patients were randomly split 7:3 into training and test sets. Thyroid tissue and blood T-cell repertoires from roughly six Graves' hyperthyroidism patients were also compared in the study. Once sampling was done, hyperthyroidism patients were given methimazole at a starting dose of 30 mg daily, whereas ophthalmopathy patients were given high-dose intravenous methylprednisolone. The paper describes TCR Vbeta CDR3 sequencing of 135 peripheral blood samples, made up of 43 ophthalmopathy patients, 70 to 75 hyperthyroidism patients and roughly 17 progressor patients.

CDR1 is given as KGHSY and CDR2 as FQNENV, both from the germline V gene. The CDR3, from cysteine to phenylalanine, totals 15 residues. The read is trimmed to its CDR3 DNA, 45 bases read in frame from base 1. V is trimmed back by 4 bases and J by 2 bases, and the junction contains 7 bases that no gene match accounts for. Paper-wide results and their limitations: A 13 V-J signature model separated ophthalmopathy from stable hyperthyroidism, with 87.88% sensitivity and 81.08% specificity in cross-validation and 80%/75% in testing. Blood samples also contained most of the expanded thyroid clonotypes (frequency above 0.001), which suggests that blood repertoires may reflect thyroid immune responses. In validation, the model predicted progression to ophthalmopathy with over 60% sensitivity and approximately 78% specificity, a median of about 6.7 months before onset. No statistical method was used to set the sample size in advance, and investigators knew the group allocation.

The TCR beta CDR3 regions were amplified from the RNA transcripts. A first-round RT-PCR of the TCR CDR3 used the HTBI primer set with the Qiagen OneStep RT-PCR kit. Libraries were constructed in a second round of multiplex PCR, after which size selection and purification were carried out. Sequencing of the libraries was done on an Illumina HiSeq2000 using paired-end 100 bp reads. Per the source publication's procedure: Raw data were processed with SOAPnuke, discarding reads with adapters, uncalled bases, mean Phred below 15, or no exact constant-primer or identifier match. High-quality paired reads were merged with COPE v1.2.5, and unique nucleotide sequences were defined as clonotypes. MiTCR v1.1 was used to align clonotypes to the IMGT TRBV, TRBD and TRBJ reference segments. The analysis included only V-J combinations with a frequency above 0.0001, which together covered more than 98% of the repertoires. The TCS score was defined as F50 (clonal expansion) divided by E x V (chaos), with BLOSUM62-based TCRdist calculated between CDR3 peptides within each V-J. Welch's t-statistics and random forest reduced 500 to 550 V-J features to 13, which were used in a naive Bayes classifier (R e1071). In TCRdb, the public reads were trimmed at Q25 with fastp and aligned with MiXCR, with productive beta chains retained. Each record represents a unique CDR3 protein, reported with the most common genes and DNA among its rows. TCRdb, rather than the study authors, made the V and J calls. The table for this sample lists about 640,000 distinct CDR3 sequences; around 20% of them were counted only once. The ten most abundant clones make up 34% of the sample.

Moderately to severely active disease, a Clinical Activity Score of at least 3, a NOSPECS grade of at least 4, and a duration under 3 months were present in ophthalmopathy patients. The study excluded patients with uncontrolled infections, other autoimmune diseases, pregnancy or lactation. Diagnoses were based on clinical symptoms, serum thyroxine and TRAb, thyroid ultrasound and orbital computed tomography. PBMCs were separated from 7.5 to 10 ml of fresh peripheral blood using Ficoll-Paque density gradient centrifugation. Total RNA was extracted using Trizol reagent, and RNA quality was assessed on an Agilent 2100 Bioanalyzer.

The sequence was collected from a man younger than 45 with Graves' ophthalmopathy. The specimen was blood. The sequence links TRBV16 to TRBJ2-7; a stretch of 8 junction bases matches TRBD2. This receptor carries the CDR3 CASSPMVTSAYEQYF. The DNA reads TGTGCCAGCAGCCCCATGGTGACTAGCGCCTACGAGCAGTACTTC.